Listed here are 19 T cell receptor beta chains from one sample, sequenced in a study of CD8+CD57+ T cells in acquired aplastic anemia. CD8+CD57+ cell expansion, shown by flow cytometry, had occurred in the patients selected for sequencing. The TCR beta profiling, which covered VDJ combination and CDR3 sequence, was carried out using genomic DNA as the template. TCRdb independently ran MiXCR on the reads; one entry per CDR3 protein. The sample consists of 180,000 or so distinct CDR3 sequences, under 55% of them appearing once. The specimen was sorted CD4+, CD8+, or CD8+CD57+ T cells (not recorded which) from PBMCs. The origin of the receptors is a human donor with aplastic anemia.

The chain employs TRBV29-1 and TRBJ2-7, with D hard to call. The CDR3 covers 12 residues. Trimming took 3 bases from V and 4 from J, leaving 10 bases between them. Germline V gene data show CDR1 as SQVTM and CDR2 as ANQGSEA. CDR3 DNA sequence: TGCAGCGTTGATGGGGATCGGTACGAGCAGTACTTC. This gives the protein CSVDGDRYEQYF.

This clonotype was recorded at least ten times. The chain recombines TRBV27 with TRBJ1-2; D is ambiguous. The V gene lost 6 bases and the J gene lost 7 bases, with 12 bases spanning the gap. The CDR3 has 12 residues. The germline CDR1 and CDR2 sequences are MNHEY and SMNVEV (reference sequence). The CDR3 protein is CASSPYGGGYTF. The CDR3 nucleotides read TGTGCCAGCAGCCCCTACGGAGGTGGCTACACCTTC.

This clonotype was seen repeatedly, ten times or more. The gene calls are TRBV6-1 and TRBJ2-5; TRBD2 aligns across 9 bases. This CDR3 spans 14 amino acids. CDR1 MNHNS and CDR2 SASEGT come from the germline V gene. The V gene end was trimmed by 8 bases and the J gene end by 4 bases; junction bases not matched to a gene: 8. The CDR3: CASYRAGGGETQYF. CDR3 DNA sequence: TGTGCCAGCTATCGAGCGGGGGGTGGAGAGACCCAGTACTTC.

V usage is TRBV12-3 or TRBV12-4 and J usage is TRBJ2-1; possibly TRBD2 for D (6 bases). CDR3 length: 16 residues. Trimming took off 5 bases at V and 4 bases at J, with 18 bases between the two ends. In nucleotides, the CDR3 is TGTGCCAGCAGTCCGACCGGGGGAAGGCAGTACAATGAGCAGTTCTTC. Translation: CASSPTGGRQYNEQFF.

The V call is TRBV7-2, the J call TRBJ2-7; no clear D gene. V shed 4 bases and J shed 7 bases, with 5 bases lying between them. Germline assignment: CDR1 SGHTA and CDR2 FQGNSA. The CDR3 length is 10 residues. CDR3 sequence: CASSSREQYF. In DNA form, the CDR3 reads TGTGCCAGCAGCTCCCGGGAGCAGTACTTC.

Worth noting for this clonotype: A much larger clone sits a single nucleotide away, making a read error possible. V usage is TRBV5-1 and J usage is TRBJ2-3; D gene ambiguous. CDR3 length: 12 residues. The germline V gene has CDR1 SGHRS and CDR2 YFSETQ. CDR3 loop: CASSQSTDTLYF. The CDR3 region has the DNA TGCGCCAGCAGCCAATCCACAGATACGCTGTATTTT.

Points on this clonotype: The CDR3 carries no conserved terminal phenylalanine or tryptophan, so it likely arises from a read error. The CDR3 region has the DNA TGTGCCAGCAGCTTGTCTGGCTGGGAGGGGGTGAATCAGCCCCAGCATTCT. Its translation is CASSLSGWEGVNQPQHS. The V and J genes are TRBV5-6 and TRBJ1-5; possibly TRBD1 for D (6 bases). Germline V lookup: CDR1 SGHDT, CDR2 YYEEEE. The CDR3 spans 17 residues. The germline V and J ends were trimmed by 1 base and 4 bases, with 18 bases remaining between them.

This rearrangement joins TRBV20-1 to TRBJ2-6; the match to TRBD1 covers 12 bases. Germline lookup yields CDR1 DFQATT and CDR2 SNEGSKA (reference sequence). Germline trimming cut 2 bases from V and 0 bases from J; bases unmatched to any gene: 8. The CDR3 runs 19 residues. CDR3: CSARMGQGADSSGANVLTF. CDR3 DNA: TGCAGTGCTAGAATGGGACAGGGGGCGGACAGCTCTGGGGCCAACGTCCTGACTTTC.

The sample holds many counts of this clonotype. CDR3 protein: CASSFSRGRSNQPQHF. The CDR3 bases are TGTGCCAGCAGTTTCTCTAGGGGGCGCAGCAATCAGCCCCAGCATTTT. The chain recombines TRBV12-3 or TRBV12-4 with TRBJ1-5; the match to TRBD1 covers 7 bases. V gave up 3 bases and J gave up 1 base; unmatched junction bases: 6. This CDR3 has 16 amino acids.

This clonotype has just one count. J is TRBJ2-1 and V is TRBV10-3; TRBD2 matches 11 bases. Germline-derived CDR1 and CDR2 are ENHRY and SYGVKD. Trimming took 5 bases from V and 6 from J; bases not matched to a gene: 6. This CDR3 is built from 15 residues. CDR3 bases: TGTGCCATCAGTACAACGGGACTAGCGGTCAATGAGCAGTTCTTC. This translates into CAISTTGLAVNEQFF.

The rearrangement joins TRBV2 to TRBJ2-3, with D tentatively TRBD2 (5 bases). The germline V gene encodes CDR1 SNHLY and CDR2 FYNNEI. The CDR3 is 15 amino acids. V dropped 2 bases and J dropped 0 bases, with 9 bases sitting between them. CDR3 loop: CASSEYSGSTDTQYF. The CDR3 bases are TGTGCCAGCAGTGAATATTCGGGAAGCACAGATACGCAGTATTTT.

The chain combines TRBV4-3 with TRBJ1-6; 10 positions match TRBD1. The trim removed 4 bases at V and 8 bases at J, leaving 5 bases unmatched. The length of the CDR3 is 15 residues. Germline CDR1 and CDR2: LGHNA and YSLEER. In DNA form, the CDR3 reads TGCGCCAGCAGCCCCGGGACAGGGGAGGATTCACCCCTCCACTTT. This encodes CASSPGTGEDSPLHF.

In this sample, this clonotype turned up many times. CDR3 coding DNA: TGCAGTGCTACGGACAGGGACACTGAAGCTTTCTTT. Protein: CSATDRDTEAFF. The chain recombines TRBV20-1 with TRBJ1-1, with 8 bases matching TRBD1. The V segment lost 4 bases and the J segment 3 bases; nucleotides outside the gene matches: 1. The germline gives CDR1 DFQATT, CDR2 SNEGSKA (reference sequence). The CDR3 covers 12 residues.

This clonotype was detected ten times or more. This chain uses TRBV7-9 with TRBJ2-2; D is uncertain. Trimming removed 2 bases from V and 8 bases from J, with 12 bases in between. Germline lookup yields CDR1 SEHNR and CDR2 FQNEAQ (reference sequence). The CDR3 length is 14 residues. CDR3 amino acids: CASSLTARRGELFF. The CDR3 DNA sequence: TGTGCCAGCAGCTTAACCGCCAGAAGAGGGGAGCTGTTTTTT.

The chain employs TRBV24-1 and TRBJ2-7, with D tentatively TRBD2 (5 bases). CDR3 length: 14 amino acids. Trimming stripped 3 bases from V and 2 bases from J, with 10 bases between. Looked up from germline, CDR1 is KGHDR and CDR2 is SFDVKD. The CDR3 DNA sequence: TGTGCCACCAGTGATGGCGGGCAACCCTACGAGCAGTACTTC. This sequence encodes CATSDGGQPYEQYF.

As for this clonotype: As the CDR3 is not closed by the conserved phenylalanine or tryptophan, this likely results from a read error. The chain uses TRBV11-2 and TRBJ1-1; 10 bases align to TRBD1. The CDR3 is made up of 16 amino acids. CDR1 and CDR2 (germline): SGHAT, FQNNGV. V lost 0 bases, J lost 3 bases, and 4 bases stayed unmatched. The chain's CDR3 is CASSLDPGQGYTEAFL. CDR3 bases: TGTGCCAGCAGCTTAGATCCGGGACAGGGGTACACTGAAGCTTTCCTT.

The chain has TRBV14 and TRBJ2-4; D may correspond to TRBD1 or TRBD2 (5 bases each). Trimming left V 1 base short and J 11 bases short, with 6 bases between. The CDR3 contains 11 residues. The germline CDR1 and CDR2 sequences are SGHDN and FVKESK. The CDR3 bases are TGTGCCAGCAGCCAAGTGGGGGTTCAGTACTTC. Translating gives CASSQVGVQYF.

The table lists this clonotype with many counts. The J gene is TRBJ1-2, the V gene TRBV25-1; D remains unclear. Trimming removed 5 bases at V and 4 bases at J, with 11 bases between. The CDR3 length is 13 residues. Germline V lookup: CDR1 MGHDK, CDR2 SYGVNS. The DNA of the CDR3 is TGTGCCAGCAGTCCCGGGGTGGCCTATGGCTACACCTTC. It codes for CASSPGVAYGYTF.

Only one count was recorded for this clonotype. The chain is built from TRBV9 and TRBJ1-4; unclear D gene. Trimming cost V 0 bases and J 2 bases, with 17 bases left between them. This CDR3 contains 18 residues. Germline loops: CDR1 SGDLS, CDR2 YYNGEE. Here the CDR3 reads CASSVGLGRASTNEKLFF. The CDR3 bases are TGTGCCAGCAGCGTAGGGTTAGGAAGGGCCTCGACTAATGAAAAACTGTTTTTT. Using reference TRBV9 and TRBJ1-4 for the parts outside the CDR3, the full variable domain is DSGVTQTPKHLITATGQRVTLRCSPRSGDLSVYWYQQSLDQGLQFLIQYYNGEERAKGNILERFSAQQFPDLHSELNLSSLELGDSALYFCASSVGLGRASTNEKLFFGSGTQLSVL.